One sample yielded the 14 T cell receptor beta chains listed below, sequenced in a study of shared clonotypes between healthy human individuals. Generated by immunoSEQ multiplex PCR, the TCRdb table keeps only in-frame clones and is missing some. Among 1.5 million to 2.5 million clones, approximately 94% were seen once, and the ten largest hold 1.2%. Naive CD8 isolation took CD45RO-negative cells positively selected for CCR7 and excluded terminally differentiated effector memory CD45RA+ cells. Sequenced sample: naive CD8+ T cells sorted from blood. The source of these receptors is a young man in good health.

The chain carries TRBV10-1 and TRBJ2-3, with 7 bases aligning to TRBD1. The CDR3 sequence is 17 residues long. V gave up 4 bases and J gave up 0 bases; unmatched junction bases: 10. Germline V lookup: CDR1 WNHNN, CDR2 SYGVQD (reference sequence). CDR3 sequence: CASSGGPGQTSTDTQYF. DNA for the CDR3: TGCGCCAGCAGTGGAGGACCGGGACAGACAAGCACAGATACGCAGTATTTT.

The J gene is TRBJ2-3, the V gene TRBV4-2; D call uncertain. Germline assignment: CDR1 LGHNA and CDR2 YNFKEQ. This CDR3 is built from 13 residues. Between the trimmed V and J ends, which lost 0 bases and 4 bases, there was a span of 5 bases. CDR3 in DNA: TGTGCCAGCAGCCAAGAGGGCCCAGATACGCAGTATTTT. This gives the protein CASSQEGPDTQYF.

This chain uses TRBV4-1 with TRBJ2-1; the match to TRBD2 covers 7 bases. From germline, CDR1 is MGHRA and CDR2 YSYEKL. Trimming cost V 1 base and J 14 bases; bases outside gene matches: 8. The CDR3 is 13 residues long. The CDR3 DNA is TGCGCCAGCAGCCAAGCCGGGGGGTCTCAAAAGTTCTTC. Its translation is CASSQAGGSQKFF.

Comments on this clone: Other DNA sequences in this sample translate to the same CDR3. This chain joins TRBV7-9 and TRBJ2-7; D perhaps matches TRBD2 (5 bases). This CDR3 is built from 13 residues. Trimming cost V 3 bases and J 3 bases, with 9 bases left between them. CDR1 and CDR2 from the germline V gene are SEHNR and FQNEAQ (reference sequence). CDR3 DNA sequence: TGTGCCAGCAGCTTTTCGAGGGACTACGAGCAGTACTTC. Amino acid sequence: CASSFSRDYEQYF.

This rearrangement joins TRBV11-2 to TRBJ2-7; D uncertain. The germline V and J ends were trimmed by 3 bases and 2 bases, with 11 bases remaining between them. Germline V lookup: CDR1 SGHAT, CDR2 FQNNGV. The CDR3 runs to 14 residues. In nucleotides, the CDR3 is TGTGCCAGCAGCTTTCATTCGGTCCCCTACGAGCAGTACTTC. Its translation is CASSFHSVPYEQYF. Looking up the rest from reference TRBV11-2 and TRBJ2-7 gives the full variable domain: EAGVAQSPRYKIIEKRQSVAFWCNPISGHATLYWYQQILGQGPKLLIQFQNNGVVDDSQLPKDRFSAERLKGVDSTLKIQPAKLEDSAVYLCASSFHSVPYEQYFGPGTRLTVT.

This chain links TRBV14 with TRBJ2-2; 9 nucleotides match TRBD1. Looked up from germline, CDR1 is SGHDN and CDR2 is FVKESK. The CDR3 has 15 residues. The trim removed 4 bases at V and 6 bases at J, leaving 6 bases unmatched. The CDR3 loop reads CASSPWTGEAGELFF. The CDR3, as DNA: TGTGCCAGCAGCCCCTGGACAGGGGAAGCCGGGGAGCTGTTTTTT.

This sequence joins TRBV13 and TRBJ2-5, with D uncertain. The CDR3 contains 15 residues. V lost 3 bases, J lost 0 bases, and 11 bases lay in between. Germline CDR1 PRHDT, CDR2 FYEKMQ (reference sequence). The CDR3 region is CASSFKHLYQETQYF. The CDR3 DNA is TGTGCCAGCAGCTTCAAGCACCTGTACCAAGAGACCCAGTACTTC.

The chain joins TRBV19 to TRBJ1-2, with D possibly TRBD1 on 5 matching bases. V dropped 3 bases and J dropped 8 bases, with 13 bases sitting between them. Germline assignment: CDR1 LNHDA and CDR2 SQIVND (reference sequence). The CDR3 totals 13 residues. CDR3 nucleotides: TGTGCCAGTAGTATGACGGGGGTCGACGGCTACACCTTC. It yields the protein CASSMTGVDGYTF.

The rearrangement uses TRBV7-8 and TRBJ2-1; D not certain. The length of the CDR3 is 14 residues. V dropped 1 base and J dropped 6 bases, with 10 bases sitting between them. Looked up from germline, CDR1 is SGHVS and CDR2 is FQNEAQ. The chain's CDR3 is CASSLDRAFNEQFF. The CDR3 nucleotides read TGTGCCAGCAGCTTAGATCGAGCGTTCAATGAGCAGTTCTTC.

The chain combines TRBV6-1 with TRBJ2-3; 8 bases align to TRBD1. The CDR3 is 15 amino acids. Germline V gene lookup returns CDR1 MNHNS and CDR2 SASEGT. Unmatched junction bases numbered 6, after V lost 6 bases and J lost 1 base. CDR3: CASSDRDRRTDTQYF. The CDR3 DNA follows: TGTGCCAGCAGCGATAGGGACAGGCGCACAGATACGCAGTATTTT.

With respect to this clone: Other nucleotide sequences in the sample specify the same CDR3. The V and J genes are TRBV5-1 and TRBJ2-5; the D gene is possibly TRBD1 (5 bases). This CDR3 contains 13 residues. The V end was cut by 0 bases, the J end by 3 bases, with 6 bases between. The V gene's germline CDR1 is SGHRS and CDR2 YFSETQ. The CDR3 reads CASSLEGEETQYF. Here the CDR3 DNA reads TGCGCCAGCAGCTTGGAAGGGGAAGAGACCCAGTACTTC. The full variable domain, in which reference TRBV5-1 and TRBJ2-5 provide the parts outside the CDR3, is KAGVTQTPRYLIKTRGQQVTLSCSPISGHRSVSWYQQTPGQGLQFLFEYFSETQRNKGNFPGRFSGRQFSNSRSEMNVSTLELGDSALYLCASSLEGEETQYFGPGTRLLVL.

V gene TRBV25-1 combines with J gene TRBJ1-2; 11 bases line up with TRBD1. The CDR3 length is 15 residues. Trimming took 3 bases from V and 6 from J; bases not matched to a gene: 6. Germline V gene data show CDR1 as MGHDK and CDR2 as SYGVNS. CDR3 region: CASSDPDRGQDGYTF. In DNA form, the CDR3 reads TGTGCCAGCAGTGACCCGGACAGGGGGCAGGATGGCTACACCTTC.

The chain has TRBV9 and TRBJ2-7; TRBD1 is a possible D gene (6 bases). The V and J ends lost 0 bases and 4 bases respectively, with 14 bases between them. Germline-derived CDR1 and CDR2 are SGDLS and YYNGEE. CDR3 length: 15 amino acids. CDR3 in DNA: TGTGCCAGCAGCGTAGGTGGTGGGGGCCAATACGAGCAGTACTTC. Amino acid sequence: CASSVGGGGQYEQYF.

V gene TRBV2 combines with J gene TRBJ1-2; no reliable D call. The germline V and J ends were trimmed by 3 bases and 8 bases, with 7 bases remaining between them. The CDR3 has 11 residues. The V gene's germline CDR1 is SNHLY and CDR2 FYNNEI. CDR3 in DNA: TGTGCCAGCAGTGACACCTGGGGCTACACCTTC. It is translated as CASSDTWGYTF.